Listed here is a single TCR beta chain. The antigen remains unidentified. The source of the sample is a study of shared clonotypes between healthy human individuals. Regarding the study as a whole: Naive CD4 clonotypes were shared across a handful of donors at about 5.2%.

Only in-frame clones appear in the TCRdb table, and some are missing; sequencing was by immunoSEQ multiplex PCR. The sample has roughly 2.5 million clones, around 94% seen once; the top ten hold around 0.15%. The V end was cut by 3 bases, the J end by 1 base, with 11 bases between. The CDR3 runs 14 residues. Germline lookup yields CDR1 SQVTM and CDR2 ANQGSEA. Material for sequencing was naive CD4+ T cells sorted from blood. Subset noted: CD45RA+ positively selected. The chain combines TRBV29-1 with TRBJ2-3; the D gene is possibly TRBD2 (5 bases). This sequence originates from a man aged 18 to 35 in good health. CDR3 DNA sequence: TGCAGCGTTGAGAGAGGAGGCGGCACAGATACGCAGTATTTT. It codes for CSVERGGGTDTQYF.